This is a list of T cell receptor beta chains from one sample in a study of blood T cell repertoires in COVID-19. Sequenced by immunoSEQ multiplex PCR; TCRdb stores in-frame clones only, minus some. Of 150,000 to 200,000 clones in the sample, approximately 80% were seen once. The sample taken for sequencing was PBMCs or T cells enriched from blood (not recorded which). The receptor set was obtained from a man in his 70s who had been exposed to COVID-19. Both conserved end residues are part of each CDR3. Each record gives: V gene, J gene, D gene, clone size, CDR3 protein, CDR3 DNA. A D gene is named only where the DNA matches it firmly. A row's size may be missing; if present it is once, few, many or a size class.

>TRBV7-2|TRBJ2-7|.|.
CASSLGGRADYYEQYF
TGTGCCAGCAGCTTAGGAGGCAGGGCGGACTACTACGAGCAGTACTTC
>TRBV7-8|TRBJ2-7|TRBD1|.
CASSPLGTGGIPYEQYF
TGTGCCAGCAGCCCCCTAGGGACAGGGGGTATCCCCTACGAGCAGTACTTC
>TRBV6-2/TRBV6-3|TRBJ2-1|TRBD2|.
CASSRTSGPYNEQFF
TGTGCCAGCAGCCGGACTAGCGGGCCCTACAATGAGCAGTTCTTC
>TRBV6-5|TRBJ1-5|.|.
CASSYAGRVSNQPQHF
TGTGCCAGCAGTTACGCTGGCAGGGTTAGCAATCAGCCCCAGCATTTT
>TRBV5-3|TRBJ1-6|.|.
CARSPSSPLHF
TGTGCCAGAAGCCCTAGTTCACCCCTCCACTTT
>TRBV13|TRBJ2-3|.|.
CASSLRGTTQYF
TGTGCCAGCAGCTTAAGGGGGACTACGCAGTATTTT
>TRBV7-8|TRBJ2-7|.|.
CASRTGSYEQYF
TGTGCCAGCAGAACAGGGTCCTACGAGCAGTACTTC
>TRBV28|TRBJ1-3|TRBD1|.
CASSWDRVSPIYF
TGTGCCAGCAGTTGGGACAGGGTTTCCCCTATATATTTT
>TRBV7-2|TRBJ1-2|.|.
CASNQGGYGYTF
TGTGCCAGCAACCAGGGCGGCTATGGCTACACCTTC
>TRBV7-9|TRBJ1-1|.|.
CASSSQVYTEAFF
TGTGCCAGCAGCTCCCAAGTCTATACTGAAGCTTTCTTT
>TRBV6-5|TRBJ2-3|.|.
CASTLTRDTQYF
TGTGCCAGCACATTGACGAGGGATACGCAGTATTTT
>TRBV6-2/TRBV6-3|TRBJ2-2|.|few
CASSLFAGELFF
TGTGCCAGCAGTTTGTTCGCCGGGGAGCTGTTTTTT
>TRBV7-2|TRBJ1-1|.|.
CASSFRGRGSTEAFF
TGTGCCAGCAGCTTCAGGGGCCGGGGTAGCACTGAAGCTTTCTTT
>TRBV29-1|TRBJ2-7|.|.
CSVGGRSYEQYF
TGCAGCGTTGGTGGCAGGTCCTACGAGCAGTACTTC
>TRBV19|TRBJ1-5|TRBD1|.
CASSIRDRGGQPQHF
TGTGCCAGTAGTATCCGGGACAGGGGAGGGCAGCCCCAGCATTTT
>TRBV5-1|TRBJ2-1|TRBD2|.
CASRLGAGATSYNEQFF
TGCGCCAGCAGGTTAGGAGCGGGGGCCACCTCCTACAATGAGCAGTTCTTC
>TRBV6-2/TRBV6-3|TRBJ2-7|TRBD1|.
CASSWDPTGMTYEQYF
TGTGCCAGCAGTTGGGATCCGACAGGGATGACCTACGAGCAGTACTTC
>TRBV6-2/TRBV6-3|TRBJ1-2|.|.
CASSYGQTGYTF
TGTGCCAGCAGTTACGGGCAGACTGGCTACACCTTC
>TRBV5-6|TRBJ2-7|.|few
CASSFQGEEQYF
TGTGCCAGCAGCTTTCAGGGTGAAGAGCAGTACTTC
>TRBV6-5|TRBJ1-2|.|.
CASRITGHQVGYTF
TGTGCCAGCAGGATTACGGGACACCAGGTCGGCTACACCTTC
>TRBV30|TRBJ1-1|TRBD1|.
CAWRDLSTGGTEAFF
TGTGCCTGGAGGGACCTATCGACAGGGGGCACTGAAGCTTTCTTT
>TRBV3-1/TRBV3-2|TRBJ2-1|TRBD2|.
CASSLGTSGSGEQFF
TGTGCCAGCAGCCTCGGGACTAGCGGGAGCGGCGAGCAGTTCTTC
>TRBV2|TRBJ1-5|.|once
CASSGDTENQPQHF
TGTGCCAGCAGCGGGGACACCGAGAATCAGCCCCAGCATTTT
>TRBV7-9|TRBJ2-1|TRBD2|.
CASSRGLAGTFYNEQFF
TGTGCCAGCAGCCGGGGACTAGCGGGTACATTTTACAATGAGCAGTTCTTC
>TRBV29-1|TRBJ1-5|.|few
CSALDSSNQPQHF
TGCAGCGCCCTCGACAGTAGCAATCAGCCCCAGCATTTT
>TRBV24-1|TRBJ2-3|TRBD1|.
CATSDSKMTGGTDTQYF
TGTGCCACCAGTGATTCAAAAATGACAGGGGGGACAGATACGCAGTATTTT
>TRBV27|TRBJ1-6|.|once
CASSLRRPSSYNSPLHF
TGTGCCAGCAGTTTGAGGCGTCCAAGCTCCTATAATTCACCCCTCCACTTT
>TRBV30|TRBJ2-5|TRBD2|.
CAWGKTSGEETQYF
TGTGCCTGGGGGAAGACTAGCGGGGAAGAGACCCAGTACTTC
>TRBV7-2|TRBJ2-7|TRBD2|.
CASSLSRGNEQYF
TGTGCCAGCAGCTTATCGCGGGGGAACGAGCAGTACTTC
>TRBV14|TRBJ2-1|.|.
CASSPLRGSLFYEQFF
TGTGCCAGCAGCCCCCTCCGGGGGTCCTTATTTTATGAGCAGTTCTTC
>TRBV29-1|TRBJ2-7|.|.
CSGAADRVSYEQYF
TGCAGTGGGGCGGCGGACAGAGTTTCCTACGAGCAGTACTTC
>TRBV3-1/TRBV3-2|TRBJ2-2|.|.
CASSQDPVGRRELFF
TGTGCCAGCAGCCAAGACCCCGTGGGCCGACGGGAGCTGTTTTTT
>TRBV4-1|TRBJ2-3|TRBD2|.
CASSSTGLAGATDTQYF
TGCGCCAGCAGCTCTACGGGACTAGCGGGAGCCACAGATACGCAGTATTTT
>TRBV30|TRBJ1-2|TRBD1|.
CACWDRDNYGYTF
TGTGCCTGTTGGGACAGGGATAACTATGGCTACACCTTC
>TRBV29-1|TRBJ2-1|.|.
CSVTDSGLEQFF
TGCAGCGTCACTGATTCAGGGTTAGAGCAGTTCTTC
>TRBV5-1|TRBJ1-5|.|.
CASSLDSNSNQPQHF
TGCGCCAGCAGCTTGGACAGCAATAGCAATCAGCCCCAGCATTTT
>TRBV30|TRBJ1-5|.|.
CAWSPSNQPQHF
TGTGCCTGGAGTCCGAGCAATCAGCCCCAGCATTTT
>TRBV12-2|TRBJ2-7|.|.
CASRLRPKGSSGSSYEQYF
TGTGCAAGTCGCTTAAGACCGAAAGGTTCTAGCGGTAGCTCCTACGAGCAGTACTTC
>TRBV5-1|TRBJ2-5|.|once
CASSLLEGETQYF
TGCGCCAGCAGCCTACTGGAGGGAGAGACCCAGTACTTC
>TRBV9|TRBJ2-7|TRBD1|.
CASSTGQESREQYF
TGTGCCAGCAGCACAGGACAGGAGTCTAGGGAGCAGTACTTC
>TRBV7-2|TRBJ2-7|.|.
CASSSRRRVGEEQYF
TGTGCCAGCAGCTCGAGAAGGCGGGTTGGCGAGGAGCAGTACTTC
>TRBV5-4|TRBJ1-1|.|once
CASSFPTGTGAEAFF
TGTGCCAGCAGCTTCCCGACGGGAACTGGCGCTGAAGCTTTCTTT
>TRBV28|TRBJ2-1|TRBD2|.
CASTPPLAGDGHEQFF
TGTGCCAGCACTCCTCCACTAGCGGGAGACGGTCATGAGCAGTTCTTC
>TRBV6-1|TRBJ1-2|TRBD1|.
CASSDPGGYGYTF
TGTGCCAGCAGTGACCCAGGGGGCTATGGCTACACCTTC
>TRBV9|TRBJ2-3|.|.
CASSVGTLTTDTQYF
TGTGCCAGCAGCGTTGGGACATTAACCACAGATACGCAGTATTTT
>TRBV30|TRBJ1-1|.|.
CAWSGDGMAFF
TGTGCCTGGAGTGGCGATGGTATGGCTTTCTTT
>TRBV4-1|TRBJ1-5|.|.
CASSQGPGGYQPQHF
TGCGCCAGCAGCCAAGGGCCCGGGGGGTATCAGCCCCAGCATTTT
>TRBV6-5|TRBJ1-2|.|.
CASSFSPIKGDYGYTF
TGTGCCAGCAGTTTTTCTCCAATAAAGGGGGACTATGGCTACACCTTC
>TRBV10-2|TRBJ2-5|.|.
CASSNPPRDSQETQYF
TGCGCCAGCAGCAACCCCCCCCGGGACTCGCAAGAGACCCAGTACTTC
>TRBV6-5|TRBJ1-6|.|few
CASSYLQGGSPLHF
TGTGCCAGCAGTTACCTACAGGGCGGCTCACCCCTCCACTTT
>TRBV7-8|TRBJ1-4|.|.
CASSSYRVGTNEKLFF
TGTGCCAGCAGCTCCTACAGGGTTGGGACTAATGAAAAACTGTTTTTT
>TRBV19|TRBJ1-3|.|.
CATKRGSSGNTIYF
TGTGCCACCAAGCGGGGGAGCTCTGGAAACACCATATATTTT
>TRBV19|TRBJ2-3|.|.
CATRPTPTDTQYF
TGTGCCACTCGACCGACACCCACAGATACGCAGTATTTT
>TRBV6-1|TRBJ1-5|.|.
CASSERRQTSYQPQHF
TGTGCCAGCAGTGAAAGGAGGCAGACATCCTATCAGCCCCAGCATTTT
>TRBV7-8|TRBJ2-7|TRBD2|once
CASSLERGSSYEQYF
TGTGCCAGCAGCTTAGAGCGGGGGAGCTCCTACGAGCAGTACTTC
>TRBV18|TRBJ1-1|.|few
CASSQLDGGYTEAFF
TGTGCCAGCTCACAACTGGACGGAGGTTACACTGAAGCTTTCTTT
>TRBV18|TRBJ1-1|TRBD1|.
CASSQGAGTGNTEAFF
TGTGCCAGCTCGCAGGGGGCTGGAACCGGGAACACTGAAGCTTTCTTT